This passage covers 21 T cell receptor beta chains from one sample sequenced in a study of cytomegalovirus exposure and HLA in healthy donors. This PCR relied on a set of 60 Vbeta primers and 13 Jbeta primers. The table came from immunoSEQ multiplex PCR; TCRdb's copy has only in-frame clones and leaves some out. The profile covers 100,000 to 150,000 clones, with around 72% appearing a single time and approximately 2.6% taken by the ten largest. The specimen sequenced was PBMCs. The origin of the receptors is a human donor in good health.

V usage is TRBV27 and J usage is TRBJ2-3; 8 nucleotides match TRBD1. Looked up from germline, CDR1 is MNHEY and CDR2 is SMNVEV (reference sequence). The V segment lost 6 bases and the J segment 3 bases; nucleotides outside the gene matches: 5. CDR3 length: 14 residues. As DNA, the CDR3 is TGTGCCAGCAGCTTCACAGGGGGGACAGATACGCAGTATTTT. Protein product: CASSFTGGTDTQYF.

This sequence joins TRBV28 and TRBJ1-2, with 8 bases fitting TRBD1. The germline CDR1 and CDR2 sequences are MDHEN and SYDVKM. After removal of 1 base from V and 7 bases from J, the junction contained 8 bases not matched to a gene. CDR3 size: 15 residues. The CDR3 reads CASSLSGGKVGGYTF. CDR3 DNA: TGTGCCAGCAGTTTATCAGGGGGCAAAGTCGGTGGCTACACCTTC.

Remarks on this clone: The same CDR3 also results from other DNA sequences found in this sample. The chain uses TRBV7-2 and TRBJ1-4, with D unresolved. This CDR3 is built from 12 residues. V shed 1 base and J shed 15 bases, with 12 bases lying between them. The V gene's germline CDR1 is SGHTA and CDR2 FQGNSA. The CDR3 DNA reads TGTGCCAGCAGCTTAGTAATGAATTACTTGTTTTTT. Encoded protein: CASSLVMNYLFF.

This clone was observed a handful of times. V usage is TRBV2 and J usage is TRBJ2-7; 7 nucleotides align to TRBD1. The CDR3 runs 15 residues. V dropped 7 bases and J dropped 3; count of bases not matched to a gene: 12. Germline CDR1 SNHLY, CDR2 FYNNEI. The CDR3 DNA sequence: TGTGCCAGCAATTCAAAACAGGGGAAAGTCTACGAGCAGTACTTC. As protein: CASNSKQGKVYEQYF.

The V call is TRBV29-1, the J call TRBJ1-2, with TRBD1 matching 8 bases. The V segment lost 7 bases and the J segment 6 bases; nucleotides outside the gene matches: 7. This CDR3 has 12 amino acids. Germline CDR1 SQVTM, CDR2 ANQGSEA. CDR3 in DNA: TGCAGCGGCCGGACAGGGAAGGATGGCTACACCTTC. It translates to CSGRTGKDGYTF.

V usage is TRBV7-9 and J usage is TRBJ2-3; 7 nucleotides line up with TRBD1. Looked up from germline, CDR1 is SEHNR and CDR2 is FQNEAQ (reference sequence). J was trimmed by 0 bases and V by 4 bases; bases with no gene match: 4. The CDR3 covers 15 residues. DNA of the CDR3: TGTGCCAGCAGCTCACGGACAGGCAGCACAGATACGCAGTATTTT. Encoded protein: CASSSRTGSTDTQYF. Drawing the rest from reference TRBV7-9 and TRBJ2-3, the complete variable domain is DTGVSQNPRHKITKRGQNVTFRCDPISEHNRLYWYRQTLGQGPEFLTYFQNEAQLEKSRLLSDRFSAERPKGSFSTLEIQRTEQGDSAMYLCASSSRTGSTDTQYFGPGTRLTVL.

In the case of this clone: No DNA is shown, since the ends of the CDR3 on it are uncertain; the CDR3 is the one TCRdb lists. The rearrangement uses TRBV6-5 and TRBJ2-1; TRBD1 was called by the table and not checked on the DNA. Germline CDR1 reads MNHEY; CDR2 reads SVGAGI. 16 amino acids form the CDR3, both terminal residues included. The CDR3 protein is CASSFLWTGESNEQFF.

This chain joins TRBV29-1 and TRBJ2-1; TRBD1 matches at 8 bases. Germline V CDR1 and CDR2: SQVTM, ANQGSEA. Losses at the gene ends were 7 bases for V and 5 bases for J; bases not matched to a gene: 7. The CDR3 is 13 residues long. CDR3 protein: CSGGQALNNEQFF. CDR3 DNA sequence: TGCAGCGGGGGACAGGCCCTGAACAATGAGCAGTTCTTC.

Remarks on this clone: The sample holds other DNA sequences that translate to the same CDR3. CDR3 sequence: CATSTGQGEETQYF. The CDR3 DNA reads TGTGCCACCAGCACCGGGCAGGGTGAGGAGACCCAGTACTTC. J is TRBJ2-5 and V is TRBV15, with D possibly TRBD1 on 5 matching bases. Trimming took 4 bases from V and 5 from J, leaving 14 bases between them. This CDR3 has 14 residues. Germline V lookup: CDR1 LNHNV, CDR2 YYDKDF (reference sequence).

The rearrangement uses TRBV6-5 and TRBJ2-1; D is possibly TRBD2 (7 bases). CDR1 and CDR2 (germline): MNHEY, SVGAGI. This CDR3 is built from 16 residues. V was shortened by 0 bases and J by 4 bases, with 13 bases between the two germline ends. DNA of the CDR3: TGTGCCAGCAGTTACTCGGCGGGGGCCTCGTACAATGAGCAGTTCTTC. Translated, it gives CASSYSAGASYNEQFF.

This chain joins TRBV4-2 and TRBJ1-2; TRBD1 matches 7 bases. Per the germline V gene, CDR1 is LGHNA and CDR2 is YNFKEQ. This CDR3 has 16 residues. V trimming: 2 bases; J trimming: 2 bases; junction bases outside the gene matches: 8. CDR3 nucleotide sequence: TGTGCCAGCAGCCAACGTCTGGGACAGCCCAACTATGGCTACACCTTC. This codes for CASSQRLGQPNYGYTF.

This clone was picked up one time. V usage is TRBV28 and J usage is TRBJ2-1; TRBD2 matches 13 bases. This CDR3 is 16 amino acids long. The ends lost 8 bases at V and 5 bases at J; junction bases unmatched: 9. Germline loops: CDR1 MDHEN, CDR2 SYDVKM. The CDR3 is CASGTGTSGKNNEQFF. For the CDR3, the DNA is TGTGCCAGCGGGACAGGGACTAGCGGGAAGAACAATGAGCAGTTCTTC.

This clone was picked up a small number of times. The chain uses TRBV7-3 and TRBJ2-2; TRBD2 matches at 16 bases. The trim removed 1 base at V and 3 bases at J, leaving 8 bases unmatched. Germline assignment: CDR1 SGHTA and CDR2 FQGTGA. The CDR3 spans 20 residues. The CDR3 sequence: CASSLRYGTSGGADTGELFF. In nucleotides, the CDR3 is TGTGCCAGCAGCTTAAGGTACGGGACTAGCGGGGGGGCCGACACCGGGGAGCTGTTTTTT.

The table lists this clone with a count of one. Here the CDR3 DNA reads TGTGCTAGTGGTCCAGGACTAGCGGGACTCTACGAGCAGTACTTC. It codes for CASGPGLAGLYEQYF. This chain links TRBV12-5 with TRBJ2-7; 12 bases match TRBD2. The CDR3 covers 15 residues. Germline V gives CDR1 LGHNT, CDR2 FRNRAP. V shed 5 bases and J 3 bases; nucleotides not matched to a gene: 5.

The table lists this clone with a count of one. The genes are TRBV4-2 and TRBJ2-1; weak D call: TRBD2 (6 bases). In germline, CDR1 is LGHNA, CDR2 YNFKEQ. The V gene lost 0 bases and the J gene lost 0 bases, with 15 bases spanning the gap. This CDR3 has 18 residues. The DNA for the CDR3 is TGTGCCAGCAGCCAAGATAGCGGTAGGGGCTCCTCCTACAATGAGCAGTTCTTC. Encoded protein: CASSQDSGRGSSYNEQFF.

Regarding this clone: This specimen includes other DNA sequences encoding the same CDR3. This chain joins TRBV15 and TRBJ1-1, with D hard to call. From germline, CDR1 is LNHNV and CDR2 YYDKDF (reference sequence). This CDR3 has 15 amino acids. Trimming pared 1 base from V and 1 base from J, leaving 10 bases between. CDR3 nucleotides: TGTGCCACCAGCAGAGTGGCAGGATCGAACACTGAAGCTTTCTTT. This encodes CATSRVAGSNTEAFF.

The V and J genes are TRBV28 and TRBJ2-5; 7 positions agree with TRBD2. The V segment lost 4 bases and the J segment 5 bases; nucleotides outside the gene matches: 7. This CDR3 is built from 14 residues. CDR1 is MDHEN and CDR2 is SYDVKM in the germline V gene. CDR3 sequence reads: CASSSAGRSETQYF. CDR3 DNA sequence: TGTGCCAGCAGTTCAGCGGGACGGAGCGAGACCCAGTACTTC.

The chain employs TRBV9 and TRBJ2-1, with D possibly matching TRBD2 (6 bases). This CDR3 is 14 amino acids long. Deletions cut 2 bases from V and 4 bases from J, with 10 bases between. Germline V gene data show CDR1 as SGDLS and CDR2 as YYNGEE. The DNA for the CDR3 is TGTGCCAGCAGCGTCAGCGGGCGTTACAATGAGCAGTTCTTC. Protein product: CASSVSGRYNEQFF.

This rearrangement joins TRBV29-1 to TRBJ2-3; D is possibly TRBD1 (5 bases). Trimming stripped 3 bases from V and 14 bases from J, with 15 bases between. The CDR3 has 11 residues. CDR1 SQVTM and CDR2 ANQGSEA come from the germline V gene. This CDR3 is CSVELFQGTYF. The CDR3, as DNA: TGCAGCGTTGAGTTGTTTCAGGGCACGTATTTT.

This chain uses TRBV18 with TRBJ2-3, with 7 bases fitting TRBD2. This CDR3 spans 16 amino acids. V gave up 6 bases and J gave up 2 bases; unmatched junction bases: 11. Germline CDR1 reads KGHSH; CDR2 reads LQKENI. CDR3 residues: CASSKRAGELTDTQYF. DNA of the CDR3: TGTGCCAGCTCCAAGAGGGCGGGGGAACTCACAGATACGCAGTATTTT.

In its sample, this clone was seen a few times. The chain has TRBV18 and TRBJ2-3; 9 bases agree with TRBD2. Per the germline V gene, CDR1 is KGHSH and CDR2 is LQKENI. With 6 bases clipped from V and 4 bases from J, the junction kept 5 bases outside the gene matches. This CDR3 has 14 residues. The CDR3, as DNA: TGTGCCAGCTCTCGCGGGGGGGCCGCAGATACGCAGTATTTT. As protein: CASSRGGAADTQYF. The variable domain in full, completed from reference TRBV18 and TRBJ2-3, reads NAGVMQNPRHLVRRRGQEARLRCSPMKGHSHVYWYRQLPEEGLKFMVYLQKENIIDESGMPKERFSAEFPKEGPSILRIQQVVRGDSAAYFCASSRGGAADTQYFGPGTRLTVL.